This is a list of T cell receptor beta chains from one sample in a study of identifying expanded T cells in peripheral blood. TCRdb keeps only in-frame clones here, not all; method: immunoSEQ multiplex PCR. The sample yields roughly 82,000 clones, almost 85% seen once. Sequencing used blood. Every receptor here comes from a person between 18 and 69 years old in good health. CDR3s include the opening cysteine and the closing phenylalanine or tryptophan. Fields, in order: CDR3 protein, CDR3 DNA, D gene, V gene, J gene, clone size. D genes are given only for firm matches. For some rows the clone size is stated as once, few or many, or as a class when expanded; others skip it.

CSVERLLSYNEQFF	TGCAGCGTTGAGCGGCTACTGTCCTACAATGAGCAGTTCTTC	-	TRBV29-1	TRBJ2-1	-
CASRFRGGGQETQYF	TGTGCCAGCAGATTCCGGGGGGGAGGACAAGAGACCCAGTACTTC	TRBD2	TRBV7-2	TRBJ2-5	-
CASSLVNEQFF	TGTGCCAGCAGCTTAGTCAATGAGCAGTTCTTC	-	TRBV7-2	TRBJ2-1	-
CASSGRDSSLEGANVLTF	TGTGCCAGCAGTGGAAGGGACAGTAGCCTGGAAGGGGCCAACGTCCTGACTTTC	TRBD1	TRBV28	TRBJ2-6	-
CSVGVDSNQPQHF	TGCAGCGTTGGTGTCGACAGCAATCAGCCCCAGCATTTT	-	TRBV29-1	TRBJ1-5	medium-sized
CASSSGTGAFYGYTF	TGTGCCAGCAGTTCCGGGACAGGGGCGTTCTATGGCTACACCTTC	TRBD1	TRBV6-4	TRBJ1-2	-
CASSAHGEVTDTQYF	TGTGCCAGCAGCGCACATGGGGAAGTCACAGATACGCAGTATTTT	-	TRBV7-9	TRBJ2-3	once
CASSLICNQPQHF	TGTGCCAGCAGCCTAATATGCAATCAGCCCCAGCATTTT	-	TRBV21-1	TRBJ1-5	few
CASSLEPVYEQYF	TGTGCCAGCAGCTTAGAGCCGGTCTACGAGCAGTACTTC	-	TRBV7-9	TRBJ2-7	-
CASSPPQGHQPQHF	TGTGCCAGTAGTCCCCCTCAGGGACACCAGCCCCAGCATTTT	-	TRBV19	TRBJ1-5	-
CASSPWTGPSGNTIYF	TGCGCCAGCAGCCCGTGGACAGGGCCCTCTGGAAACACCATATATTTT	TRBD1	TRBV4-3	TRBJ1-3	once
CASSEVGLFLAFF	TGTGCCAGCAGTGAAGTCGGGCTTTTCTTGGCTTTCTTT	-	TRBV6-1	TRBJ1-1	-
CASSEKDGASYNEQFF	TGTGCCAGCAGTGAAAAGGATGGGGCCTCCTACAATGAGCAGTTCTTC	-	TRBV6-1	TRBJ2-1	-
CASSALQGYPYEQYF	TGTGCCAGCAGCGCCCTACAGGGGTACCCCTACGAGCAGTACTTC	TRBD1	TRBV7-2	TRBJ2-7	-
CASSLIVTTGYGYTF	TGTGCCAGCAGCTTGATTGTCACAACCGGGTACGGCTACACCTTC	-	TRBV5-6	TRBJ1-2	-
CASTEGGTNQETQYF	TGTGCCAGCACCGAAGGCGGGACTAACCAAGAGACCCAGTACTTC	TRBD2	TRBV9	TRBJ2-5	-
CASRLLAAYEQYF	TGTGCCAGCAGATTACTAGCGGCCTACGAGCAGTACTTC	TRBD2	TRBV6-5	TRBJ2-7	-
CASSTPGLESSIQYF	TGCGCCAGCAGTACCCCCGGACTAGAATCGAGCATTCAGTACTTC	TRBD2	TRBV5-1	TRBJ2-4	few
CASSLGLAGAGTDTQYF	TGTGCCAGCAGCTTAGGGCTAGCGGGGGCAGGCACAGATACGCAGTATTTT	TRBD2	TRBV7-2	TRBJ2-3	-
CASSDLPGVGNQPQHF	TGTGCCAGCAGTGATCTCCCGGGTGTAGGCAATCAGCCCCAGCATTTT	-	TRBV6-1	TRBJ1-5	-
CASSIGRDNGIQPQHF	TGTGCCAGTAGTATAGGCCGGGACAATGGGATTCAGCCCCAGCATTTT	-	TRBV19	TRBJ1-5	-
CASSLAVRTTYNEQFF	TGTGCCAGCAGCTTAGCGGTCCGGACTACCTACAATGAGCAGTTCTTC	-	TRBV7-9	TRBJ2-1	-
CASSAWTSGADTQYF	TGCGCCAGCAGCGCCTGGACTAGCGGGGCAGATACGCAGTATTTT	TRBD2	TRBV5-1	TRBJ2-3	-
CASSPGTADQETQYF	TGTGCCAGCAGCCCTGGGACAGCCGACCAAGAGACCCAGTACTTC	TRBD1	TRBV7-3	TRBJ2-5	-
CASFRGSSYNEQFF	TGTGCCAGCTTTAGGGGGAGTAGCTACAATGAGCAGTTCTTC	-	TRBV21-1	TRBJ2-1	-
CASSEASQGNTGYTF	TGTGCCAGCAGTGAAGCATCACAGGGGAACACTGGCTACACCTTC	TRBD1	TRBV2	TRBJ1-2	-
CATSRDLGSGQPQHF	TGTGCCACCAGCAGAGATTTAGGGTCGGGGCAGCCCCAGCATTTT	-	TRBV15	TRBJ1-5	-
CASSYRGTGRYEQYF	TGTGCCAGCAGTTACCGCGGGACAGGGCGCTACGAGCAGTACTTC	TRBD1	TRBV6-5	TRBJ2-7	-
CASSPSLMGNEKLFF	TGTGCCAGCAGTCCATCCCTCATGGGGAATGAAAAACTGTTTTTT	-	TRBV28	TRBJ1-4	-
CASSHPGQSGDTQYF	TGTGCCAGCAGCCATCCTGGACAGTCCGGAGATACGCAGTATTTT	-	TRBV4-2	TRBJ2-3	once
CATHGDSSYEQYF	TGTGCCACCCATGGGGACAGCTCCTACGAGCAGTACTTC	TRBD1	TRBV2	TRBJ2-7	once
CASSHTGTGGEAFF	TGTGCCAGCAGCCACACCGGGACAGGGGGTGAAGCTTTCTTT	TRBD1	TRBV5-6	TRBJ1-1	few
CASSYPGLDNEQFF	TGTGCCAGCAGTTACCCCGGACTCGACAATGAGCAGTTCTTC	-	TRBV6-5	TRBJ2-1	once
CASSSTPTSRSSYNEQFF	TGTGCCAGCAGCTCAACCCCGACTAGTAGGAGCTCCTACAATGAGCAGTTCTTC	-	TRBV7-3	TRBJ2-1	once
CASSLWQDQAYEQYF	TGTGCCAGCAGTTTATGGCAGGATCAGGCCTACGAGCAGTACTTC	-	TRBV28	TRBJ2-7	-
CASRFLAGTTEAFF	TGTGCCAGCAGGTTTCTGGCGGGGACCACTGAAGCTTTCTTT	-	TRBV5-6	TRBJ1-1	-
CASRRSSGAYNEQFF	TGTGCCAGCAGGAGGTCAAGCGGGGCCTACAATGAGCAGTTCTTC	TRBD2	TRBV7-2	TRBJ2-1	-
CASVLLVGADTQYF	TGTGCCAGCGTTCTTTTGGTTGGGGCAGATACGCAGTATTTT	-	TRBV7-6	TRBJ2-3	-
CSVVIGATNEKLFF	TGCAGCGTTGTTATAGGAGCAACTAATGAAAAACTGTTTTTT	-	TRBV29-1	TRBJ1-4	few
CASTQTGIYSNQPQHF	TGTGCCAGCACTCAGACAGGGATCTATAGCAATCAGCCCCAGCATTTT	TRBD1	TRBV25-1	TRBJ1-5	many
CASRHRETDTQYF	TGTGCCAGCAGGCACAGGGAAACAGATACGCAGTATTTT	-	TRBV6-5	TRBJ2-3	-